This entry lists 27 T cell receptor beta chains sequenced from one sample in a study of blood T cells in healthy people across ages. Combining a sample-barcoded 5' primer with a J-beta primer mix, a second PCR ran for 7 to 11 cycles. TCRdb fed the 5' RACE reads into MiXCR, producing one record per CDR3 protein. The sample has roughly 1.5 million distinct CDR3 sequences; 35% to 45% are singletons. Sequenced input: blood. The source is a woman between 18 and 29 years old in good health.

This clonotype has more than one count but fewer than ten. The CDR3 DNA reads TGTGCCAGCAGCCAAGTGATGGGATGGCAGTTCTTC. Protein sequence: CASSQVMGWQFF. The chain combines TRBV3-1 with TRBJ2-1; D unclear. The CDR3 is 12 residues long. Trimming cost V 1 base and J 12 bases, with 10 bases left between them. The germline V gene encodes CDR1 LGHDT and CDR2 YNNKEL (reference sequence).

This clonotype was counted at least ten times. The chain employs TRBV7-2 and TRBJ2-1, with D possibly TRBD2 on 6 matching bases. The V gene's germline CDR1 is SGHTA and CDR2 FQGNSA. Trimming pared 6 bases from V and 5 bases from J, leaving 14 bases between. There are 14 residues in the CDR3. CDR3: CASSRDFWDNEQFF. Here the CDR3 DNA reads TGTGCCAGCAGTCGGGACTTTTGGGACAATGAGCAGTTCTTC.

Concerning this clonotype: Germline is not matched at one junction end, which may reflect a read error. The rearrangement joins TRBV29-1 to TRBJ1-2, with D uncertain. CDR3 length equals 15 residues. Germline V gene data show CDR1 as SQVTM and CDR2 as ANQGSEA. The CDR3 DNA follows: TGCAGCGTTGACAGCTTGAGCTTTACTAACTATGGCCACACCTTC. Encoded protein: CSVDSLSFTNYGHTF.

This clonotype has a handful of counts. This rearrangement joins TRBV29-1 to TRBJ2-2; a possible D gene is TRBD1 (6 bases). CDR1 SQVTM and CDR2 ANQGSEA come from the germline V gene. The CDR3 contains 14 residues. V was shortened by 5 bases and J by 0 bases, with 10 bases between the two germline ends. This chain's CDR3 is CSVRDTANTGELFF. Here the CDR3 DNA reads TGCAGCGTTCGGGACACCGCGAACACCGGGGAGCTGTTTTTT.

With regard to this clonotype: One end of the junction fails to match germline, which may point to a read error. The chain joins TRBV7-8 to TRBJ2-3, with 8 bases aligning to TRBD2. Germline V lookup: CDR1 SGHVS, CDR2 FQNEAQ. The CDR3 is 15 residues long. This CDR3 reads CASSLRSGVADTQYF. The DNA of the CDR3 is TGTGCCAGCAGCTTACGTAGCGGGGTGGCAGATACACAGTATTTT.

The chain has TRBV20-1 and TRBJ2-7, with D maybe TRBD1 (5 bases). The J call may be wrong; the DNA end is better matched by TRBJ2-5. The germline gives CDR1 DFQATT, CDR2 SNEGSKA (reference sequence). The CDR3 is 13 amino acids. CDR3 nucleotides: TGCAGTGCTAGAGACAGGGCGAAAGAGACCCAGTACTTC. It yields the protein CSARDRAKETQYF.

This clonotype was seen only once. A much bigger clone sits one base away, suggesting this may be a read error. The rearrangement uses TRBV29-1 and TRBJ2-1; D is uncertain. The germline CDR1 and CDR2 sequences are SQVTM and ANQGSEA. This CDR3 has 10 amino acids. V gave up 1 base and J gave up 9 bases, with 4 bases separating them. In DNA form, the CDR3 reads TGCAGCGTTGAAGTTTTTGAGCAGTTCTTC. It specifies CSVEVFEQFF.

CDR3 DNA sequence: TGTGCCAGCAGCTTAGTGTCAGGGTTCAAAAACATTCAGTACTTC. It is translated as CASSLVSGFKNIQYF. V is TRBV7-2 and J is TRBJ2-4; TRBD1 might be the D (5 bases). Germline V gene data show CDR1 as SGHTA and CDR2 as FQGNSA. Trimming took 1 base from V and 3 from J, leaving 10 bases between them. This CDR3 has 15 amino acids.

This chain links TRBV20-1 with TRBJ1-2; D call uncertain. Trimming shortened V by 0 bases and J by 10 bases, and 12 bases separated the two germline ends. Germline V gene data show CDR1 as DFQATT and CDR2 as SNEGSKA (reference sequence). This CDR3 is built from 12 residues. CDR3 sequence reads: CSAREGQPYYTF. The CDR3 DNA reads TGCAGTGCTAGAGAGGGCCAGCCTTACTACACCTTC.

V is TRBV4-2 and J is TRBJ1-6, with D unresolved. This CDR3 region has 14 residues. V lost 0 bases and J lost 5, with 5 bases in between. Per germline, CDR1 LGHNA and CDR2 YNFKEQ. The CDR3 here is CASSQETNNSPLHF. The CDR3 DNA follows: TGTGCCAGCAGCCAAGAGACAAATAATTCACCCCTCCACTTT.

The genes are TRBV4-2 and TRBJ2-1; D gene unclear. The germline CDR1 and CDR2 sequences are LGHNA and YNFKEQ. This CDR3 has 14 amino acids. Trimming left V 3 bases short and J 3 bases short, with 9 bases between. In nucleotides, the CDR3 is TGTGCCAGCAGCCAGGCGCCGGGCTACAATGAGCAGTTCTTC. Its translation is CASSQAPGYNEQFF.

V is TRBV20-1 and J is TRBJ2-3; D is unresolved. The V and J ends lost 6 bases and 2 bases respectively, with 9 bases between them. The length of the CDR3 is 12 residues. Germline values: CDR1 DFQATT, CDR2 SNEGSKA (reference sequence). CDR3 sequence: CSAPVFTDTQYF. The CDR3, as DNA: TGCAGTGCCCCGGTCTTCACAGATACGCAGTATTTT.

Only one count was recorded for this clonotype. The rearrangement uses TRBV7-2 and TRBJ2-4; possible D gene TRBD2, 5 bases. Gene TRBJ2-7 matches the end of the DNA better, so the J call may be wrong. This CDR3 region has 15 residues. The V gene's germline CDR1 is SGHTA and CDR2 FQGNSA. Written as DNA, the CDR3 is TGTGCCAGCAGCTTAGATGGGTCCGGGGATTACGAGCAGTACTTC. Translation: CASSLDGSGDYEQYF.

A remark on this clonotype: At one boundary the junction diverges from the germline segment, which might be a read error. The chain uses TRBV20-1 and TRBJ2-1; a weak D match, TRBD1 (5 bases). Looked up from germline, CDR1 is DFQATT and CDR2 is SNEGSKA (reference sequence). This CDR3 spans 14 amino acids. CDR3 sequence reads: CSAGGRVPYNERFF. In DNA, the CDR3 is TGCAGTGCAGGCGGCAGGGTCCCCTACAATGAGCGGTTCTTC.

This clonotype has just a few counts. The CDR3 protein is CASSFGENQPQHF. In DNA, the CDR3 is TGTGCCAGCAGCTTCGGGGAAAATCAGCCCCAGCATTTT. The chain combines TRBV7-2 with TRBJ1-5; D ambiguous. Germline CDR1 is SGHTA and CDR2 is FQGNSA. V was trimmed by 3 bases and J by 4 bases, leaving 7 bases between them. This CDR3 spans 13 amino acids.

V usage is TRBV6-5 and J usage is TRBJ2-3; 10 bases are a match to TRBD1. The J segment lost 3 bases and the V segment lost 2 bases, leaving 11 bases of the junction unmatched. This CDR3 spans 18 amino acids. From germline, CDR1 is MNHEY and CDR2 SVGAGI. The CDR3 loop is CASSYPDWRTGGTDTQYF. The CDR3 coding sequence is TGTGCCAGCAGTTACCCAGATTGGCGGACAGGGGGGACAGATACGCAGTATTTT.

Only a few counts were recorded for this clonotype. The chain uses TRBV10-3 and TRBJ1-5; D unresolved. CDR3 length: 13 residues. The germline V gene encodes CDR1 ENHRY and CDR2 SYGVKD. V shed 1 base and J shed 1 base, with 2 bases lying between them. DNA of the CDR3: TGTGCCATCAGTGAGTTCAGCAATCAGCCCCAGCATTTT. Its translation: CAISEFSNQPQHF.

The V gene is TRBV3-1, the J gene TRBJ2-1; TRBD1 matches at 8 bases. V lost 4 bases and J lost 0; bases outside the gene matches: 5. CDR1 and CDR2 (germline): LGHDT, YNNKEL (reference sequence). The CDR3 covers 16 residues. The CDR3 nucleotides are TGTGCCAGCAGCCCCCGACAGGGGAGCTCCTACAATGAGCAGTTCTTC. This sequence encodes CASSPRQGSSYNEQFF.

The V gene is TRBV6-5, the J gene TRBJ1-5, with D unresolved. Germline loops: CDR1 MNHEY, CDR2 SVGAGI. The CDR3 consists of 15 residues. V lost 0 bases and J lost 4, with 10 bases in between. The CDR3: CASSYSRPRNQPQHF. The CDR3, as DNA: TGTGCCAGCAGTTACTCCAGACCGAGAAATCAGCCCCAGCATTTT.

The CDR3 bases are TGTGCCAGCAGCTTCCGACCGTTCGGCCTCTCCTACGAACGGTACTTC. Amino acid sequence: CASSFRPFGLSYERYF. The V call is TRBV7-8, the J call TRBJ2-7, with D uncertain. Between the trimmed V and J ends, which lost 3 bases and 12 bases, there was a span of 27 bases. Germline V gives CDR1 SGHVS, CDR2 FQNEAQ. The CDR3 spans 16 residues.

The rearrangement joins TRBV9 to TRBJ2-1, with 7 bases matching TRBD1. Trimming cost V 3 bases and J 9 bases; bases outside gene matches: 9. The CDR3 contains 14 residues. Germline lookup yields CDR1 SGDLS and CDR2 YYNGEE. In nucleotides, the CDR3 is TGTGCCAGCAGCGACCGGGACAGCCGAATTGAGCAGTTCTTC. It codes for CASSDRDSRIEQFF.

The CDR3 coding sequence is TGCGCCAGCAGCCAAGATGGATCAGGGTCGGGCTACACCTTC. Amino acid sequence: CASSQDGSGSGYTF. V and J are TRBV4-1 and TRBJ1-2, with D possibly being TRBD1 (5 bases). The length of the CDR3 is 14 residues. CDR1 MGHRA and CDR2 YSYEKL come from the germline V gene. Trimming shortened V by 0 bases and J by 8 bases, and 13 bases separated the two germline ends.

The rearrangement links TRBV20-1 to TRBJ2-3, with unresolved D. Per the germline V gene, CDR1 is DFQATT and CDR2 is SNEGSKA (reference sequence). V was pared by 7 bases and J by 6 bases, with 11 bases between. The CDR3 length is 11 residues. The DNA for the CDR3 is TGCAGTGGTGTCACCGGGGATACGCAGTATTTT. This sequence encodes CSGVTGDTQYF.

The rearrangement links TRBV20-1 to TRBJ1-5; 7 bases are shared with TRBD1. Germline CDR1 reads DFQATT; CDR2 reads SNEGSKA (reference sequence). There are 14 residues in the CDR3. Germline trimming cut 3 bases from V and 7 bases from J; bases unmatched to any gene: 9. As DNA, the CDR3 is TGCAGTGCTAGGATTCCAGGGGGAAACCAGCCCCAGCATTTT. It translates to CSARIPGGNQPQHF.

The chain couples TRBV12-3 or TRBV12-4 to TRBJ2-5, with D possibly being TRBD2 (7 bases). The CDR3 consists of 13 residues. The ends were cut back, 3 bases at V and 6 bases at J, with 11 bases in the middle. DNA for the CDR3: TGTGCCAGCAGTTTCGGCGGGGGCCAGACCCAGTACTTC. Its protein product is CASSFGGGQTQYF.

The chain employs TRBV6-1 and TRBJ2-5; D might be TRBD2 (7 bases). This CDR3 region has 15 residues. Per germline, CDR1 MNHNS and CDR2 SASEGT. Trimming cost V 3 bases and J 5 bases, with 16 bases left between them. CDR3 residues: CASSDLRGAEETQYF. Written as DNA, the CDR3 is TGTGCCAGCAGTGATCTTCGGGGGGCGGAGGAGACCCAGTACTTC.

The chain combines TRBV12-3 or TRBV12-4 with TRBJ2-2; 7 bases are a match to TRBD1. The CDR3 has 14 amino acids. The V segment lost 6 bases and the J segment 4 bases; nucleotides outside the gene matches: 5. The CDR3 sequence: CASRKQGPTGELFF. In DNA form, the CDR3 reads TGTGCCAGCAGGAAACAGGGGCCCACCGGGGAGCTGTTTTTT.